The 8 T cell receptor beta chains below come from one sample, sequenced in a study of T-cell reconstitution after alpha-beta-depleted transplantation in children. TCRbeta library preparation incorporated unique molecular identifiers. TCRdb re-called the PCR reads with MiXCR, one entry per CDR3 protein. The repertoire includes around 450,000 distinct CDR3 sequences, over 9.5% of them detected once, and around 2% sits in the top ten. Sample: PBMCs, taken before TCRalphabeta/CD19-depleted stem cell transplant. The origin of the receptors is a child aged 2-15 years with inherited bone marrow failure, due to receive a stem cell transplant.

This clonotype was detected many times. The V gene is TRBV20-1, the J gene TRBJ1-4; the D is unclear. The CDR3 spans 15 residues. V gave up 0 bases and J gave up 5 bases, with 13 bases separating them. CDR1 and CDR2 from the germline V gene are DFQATT and SNEGSKA (reference sequence). This CDR3 is CSARDPSGSNEKLFF. The DNA for the CDR3 is TGCAGTGCTAGAGATCCCTCCGGGAGCAATGAAAAACTGTTTTTT.

V and J are TRBV5-5 and TRBJ2-2; TRBD2 might be the D (6 bases). The length of the CDR3 is 15 residues. Germline values: CDR1 SGHKS, CDR2 YYEKEE (reference sequence). Deletions cut 2 bases from V and 5 bases from J, with 13 bases between. The CDR3 sequence is CASSFVRGMTGELFF. In DNA form, the CDR3 reads TGTGCCAGCAGCTTTGTCCGGGGGATGACCGGGGAGCTGTTTTTT.

On this clonotype: It may be a read error: a sequence one base away is much more abundant. The chain uses TRBV11-2 and TRBJ2-1; tentatively, D is TRBD2 (5 bases). V lost 3 bases and J 5 bases, leaving 14 bases between the germline ends. CDR1 is SGHAT and CDR2 is FQNNGV in the germline V gene. CDR3 length equals 15 residues. CDR3 protein: CASSFMGRIHNEQFF. The CDR3 DNA follows: TGTGCCAGCAGCTTTATGGGGAGAATTCACAATGAGCAGTTCTTC.

This clonotype came up a few times. The rearrangement joins TRBV7-2 to TRBJ1-2; D is unresolved. Trimming pared 0 bases from V and 4 bases from J, leaving 9 bases between. CDR3 length: 14 residues. The germline V gene encodes CDR1 SGHTA and CDR2 FQGNSA. The CDR3 reads CASSLAPELYGYTF. For the CDR3, the DNA is TGTGCCAGCAGCTTAGCCCCAGAGCTCTATGGCTACACCTTC.

This clonotype appeared many times. J is TRBJ1-2 and V is TRBV5-1; 9 bases map to TRBD1. The junction had 3 bases not matched to a gene; V was cut back by 0 bases and J by 3 bases. Germline CDR1 reads SGHRS; CDR2 reads YFSETQ. The CDR3 is 15 amino acids. CDR3 loop: CASSLETGGYYGYTF. The CDR3 nucleotides are TGCGCCAGCAGCTTGGAGACAGGGGGATACTATGGCTACACCTTC.

In this sample, this clonotype turned up many times. The J gene is TRBJ2-7, the V gene TRBV20-1, with TRBD1 identical over 8 bases. The ends lost 6 bases at V and 3 bases at J; junction bases unmatched: 10. The CDR3 covers 14 residues. Germline V gene lookup returns CDR1 DFQATT and CDR2 SNEGSKA (reference sequence). The CDR3 coding sequence is TGCAGTGCCGTCCGGACAGGGTGGGACTACGAGCAGTACTTC. Encoded protein: CSAVRTGWDYEQYF.

This clonotype was seen many times. The chain employs TRBV10-2 and TRBJ2-7; the match to TRBD2 covers 13 bases. Germline-derived CDR1 and CDR2 are WSHSY and SAAADI. The CDR3 spans 17 residues. After removal of 7 bases from V and 6 bases from J, the junction contained 15 bases not matched to a gene. CDR3: CASTPVHGLAGVGEQYF. Here the CDR3 DNA reads TGCGCCAGCACTCCCGTTCACGGACTAGCGGGAGTCGGCGAGCAGTACTTC.

This clonotype was counted at least ten times. The J gene is TRBJ2-1, the V gene TRBV10-3; tentatively, D is TRBD2 (6 bases). V was pared by 4 bases and J by 2 bases, with 12 bases between. From germline, CDR1 is ENHRY and CDR2 SYGVKD. The CDR3 is 15 residues long. DNA for the CDR3: TGTGCCATCAGTGGCATAACGGGAGCCTACAATGAGCAGTTCTTC. Its protein is CAISGITGAYNEQFF.